This TCR beta chain was observed in a study of cytomegalovirus exposure and HLA in healthy donors. General study results and limits: A missense DCLRE1C variant was associated with V- and J-gene trimming of TCR beta chains in a later analysis, and an independent cohort replicated the association. A prior analysis recorded that most TCR beta V segments were productive about 87% or about 30% of the time. The authors excluded some V segments, including TRBV6-2 and TRBV6-3, as indistinguishable.

This CDR3 contains 12 residues. The V and J ends lost 4 bases and 3 bases respectively, with 7 bases between them. Germline lookup yields CDR1 KGHSY and CDR2 FQNENV. Although they were nominally healthy when sampled, donors likely had unrecorded immune exposures. Primers for the PCR totalled 60 Vbeta and 13 Jbeta. Here immunoSEQ multiplex PCR was the method, and the copy in TCRdb shows in-frame clones only, minus some. The data hold roughly 150,000 clones, with roughly 83% observed a single time. This clone came up once. Its antigen is not identified. Sequencing was done on a sample of PBMCs. The V gene is TRBV16, the J gene TRBJ2-7, with D unresolved. The receptor was derived from a woman under 30 in good health and CMV-seronegative. This CDR3 is CASSPSRYEQYF. DNA for the CDR3: TGTGCCAGCAGCCCCTCTCGCTACGAGCAGTACTTC.